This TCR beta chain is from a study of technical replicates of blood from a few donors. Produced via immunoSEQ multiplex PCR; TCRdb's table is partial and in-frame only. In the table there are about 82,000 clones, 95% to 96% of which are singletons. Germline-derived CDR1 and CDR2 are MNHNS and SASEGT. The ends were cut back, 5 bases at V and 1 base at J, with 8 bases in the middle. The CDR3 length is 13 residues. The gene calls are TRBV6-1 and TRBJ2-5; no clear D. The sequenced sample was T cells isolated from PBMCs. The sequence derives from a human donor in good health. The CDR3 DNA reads TGTGCCAGCAGTACTGATTTCCAAGAGACCCAGTACTTC. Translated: CASSTDFQETQYF.